Listed below are T cell receptor beta chains from one sample, sequenced in a study of blood T cell repertoires in COVID-19. Sequencing was performed with immunoSEQ multiplex PCR; in TCRdb, only in-frame clones are kept and a portion is missing. The sample has some 150,000 clones; more than 85% are singletons. The sequencing input was peripheral blood. These receptors were collected from a man aged 55 to 70 with active or convalescent COVID-19. Each CDR3 is given with its conserved first and last residue. D genes are given only for firm matches. A row's size may be missing; if present it is once, few, many or a size class.

V,size,J,length,D,DNA,CDR3
TRBV24-1,few,TRBJ2-5,15,TRBD2,TGTGCCACCAGGGCTAGCGGGGGGCCCCAAGAGACCCAGTACTTC,CATRASGGPQETQYF
TRBV5-1,.,TRBJ2-7,14,.,TGCGCCAGCAGCTTGTTCGGGGACAACTACGAGCAGTACTTC,CASSLFGDNYEQYF
TRBV19,.,TRBJ1-3,15,.,TGTGCCAGTAGTATTCGGGGGATGACTGGAAACACCATATATTTT,CASSIRGMTGNTIYF
TRBV6-2/TRBV6-3,few,TRBJ1-5,14,.,TGTGCCAGCAGTTATACAGGGTCGGGACAGCCCCAGCATTTT,CASSYTGSGQPQHF
TRBV3-1/TRBV3-2,.,TRBJ2-5,15,.,TGTGCCAGCAGCCGCGCGGGGAACAGTCAAGAGACCCAGTACTTC,CASSRAGNSQETQYF
TRBV28,once,TRBJ2-2,15,.,TGTGCCAGCAGTTTAGCAGTTACGAACACCGGGGAGCTGTTTTTT,CASSLAVTNTGELFF
TRBV9,.,TRBJ1-1,14,.,TGTGCCAGCAGCCCCGGGGGGAGGAACACTGAAGCTTTCTTT,CASSPGGRNTEAFF
TRBV6-2/TRBV6-3,once,TRBJ2-3,18,TRBD2,TGTGCCAGCAGTCTCGGACTAGCGGGGGGCCCGAAGGGAGATACGCAGTATTTT,CASSLGLAGGPKGDTQYF
TRBV4-3,.,TRBJ2-3,17,.,TGCGCCAGCAGCCAAGATGCCGGAGCCTGGGGCACAGATACGCAGTATTTT,CASSQDAGAWGTDTQYF
TRBV7-2,.,TRBJ1-2,14,.,TGTGCCAGCAGCACACCCCCGGGTAACTATGGCTACACCTTC,CASSTPPGNYGYTF
TRBV27,.,TRBJ1-2,13,TRBD1,TGTGCCAGCAGTTTGTTAGGGGGCGCTGGCTACACCTTC,CASSLLGGAGYTF
TRBV19,.,TRBJ1-2,13,.,TGTGCCAGTAGTCCGGACGGGATGTATGGCTACACCTTC,CASSPDGMYGYTF
TRBV4-3,.,TRBJ2-2,16,.,TGCGCCAGCAGCCAAGATTTTGGGGGCCACACCGGGGAGCTGTTTTTT,CASSQDFGGHTGELFF
TRBV18,.,TRBJ1-4,14,.,TGTGCCAGCTCTGGTTCGGGAAATCGGGAAAAACTGTTTTTT,CASSGSGNREKLFF
TRBV19,.,TRBJ2-6,15,.,TGTGCCAGTAGTACAGGGTTGGCTGGGGCCAACGTCCTGACTTTC,CASSTGLAGANVLTF
TRBV27,.,TRBJ2-5,17,TRBD2,TGTGCCAGCAGTTTATCCCTACTAGCGGGTTATCAAGAGACCCAGTACTTC,CASSLSLLAGYQETQYF
TRBV6-5,.,TRBJ1-2,14,TRBD1,TGTGCCAGCAGACCGGGACAGGGAACTTATGGCTACACCTTC,CASRPGQGTYGYTF
TRBV7-2,.,TRBJ2-5,15,TRBD2,TGTGCCAGCAGCTTGGGCGGGAGGGCCGGTGAGACCCAGTACTTC,CASSLGGRAGETQYF
TRBV7-2,.,TRBJ2-1,15,.,TGTGCCAGCAGCTTAGATGGTAGCGGTTACAATGAGCAGTTCTTC,CASSLDGSGYNEQFF
TRBV25-1,.,TRBJ2-1,15,TRBD2,TGTGCCAGCAGTGGGAGCGGGGGTTGGGTTAATGAGCAGTTCTTC,CASSGSGGWVNEQFF
TRBV19,.,TRBJ2-7,15,TRBD1,TGTGCCAGTAGTATAGAGGACAGGGGAGGCCACGAGCAGTACTTC,CASSIEDRGGHEQYF
TRBV6-1,.,TRBJ2-7,20,TRBD1,TGTGCCAGCAGTGAAGGGGTTGGAGGACAGGGGGCACCGAGGGGCTACGAGCAGTACTTC,CASSEGVGGQGAPRGYEQYF
TRBV19,once,TRBJ1-2,13,.,TGTGCCAGTACTGAACAGGGAAGGTATGGCTACACCTTC,CASTEQGRYGYTF
TRBV11-2,.,TRBJ1-2,14,.,TGTGCCAGCAGCTTAGCGCTCAGGGTGACAATAAACACCTTC,CASSLALRVTINTF
TRBV5-1,once,TRBJ1-3,15,TRBD1,TGCGCCAGCGGGACAGGGGGCCTCGGTGGAAACACCATATATTTT,CASGTGGLGGNTIYF
TRBV10-3,few,TRBJ2-3,15,.,TGTGCCATCAGTGCTAGGGGCACCAGCACAGATACGCAGTATTTT,CAISARGTSTDTQYF
TRBV11-2,.,TRBJ1-1,14,TRBD1,TGTGCCAGCAGCTTACAGGGGGCGGTCACTGAAGCTTTCTTT,CASSLQGAVTEAFF
TRBV4-1,.,TRBJ1-2,14,.,TGCGCCAGCAGCCAAGGATGGGGGCCCAGTGGCTACACCTTC,CASSQGWGPSGYTF
TRBV6-1,.,TRBJ2-7,15,TRBD1,TGTGCCAGCAGTGAGTACGGGACAGGGGTCTACGAGCAGTACTTC,CASSEYGTGVYEQYF
TRBV27,.,TRBJ2-1,11,TRBD1,TGTGCCAGCACCGTGACAGGGGGGCAGTTCTTC,CASTVTGGQFF
TRBV6-5,.,TRBJ1-4,14,TRBD1,TGTGCCAGCAGAGACAGGGAAGTTGAAGAAAAACTGTTTTTT,CASRDREVEEKLFF
TRBV7-2,once,TRBJ2-7,15,TRBD2,TGTGCCAGCAGCCCGGCTAGCGGGGGGGCCGGAGAGCAGTACTTC,CASSPASGGAGEQYF
TRBV7-2,.,TRBJ1-4,15,TRBD1,TGTGCCAGCAGCCCCGGGACAGGGAGTTTTGAAAAACTGTTTTTT,CASSPGTGSFEKLFF
TRBV4-3,few,TRBJ2-2,16,TRBD1,TGCGCCAGCAGCTCCTTGACAGGGGGCGATACCGGGGAGCTGTTTTTT,CASSSLTGGDTGELFF
TRBV6-1,once,TRBJ2-7,14,TRBD1,TGTGCCAGCAGTTCCCCGCAGGGGGCCTACGAGCAGTACTTC,CASSSPQGAYEQYF
TRBV7-3,.,TRBJ2-3,15,.,TGTGCCAGCAGCGCTCGCGGGGACCTCACAGATACGCAGTATTTT,CASSARGDLTDTQYF
TRBV10-3,once,TRBJ2-5,13,.,TGTGCCATCATGAGGGAGCCCCAAGAGACCCAGTACTTC,CAIMREPQETQYF
TRBV18,.,TRBJ2-7,16,TRBD2,TGTGCCAGCTCAATACTAGCGGGAGTTAATAATAACGAGCAGTACTTC,CASSILAGVNNNEQYF
TRBV3-1/TRBV3-2,.,TRBJ1-1,12,.,TGTGCCAGCAGCCACTCAACAAGTGAAGCTTTCTTT,CASSHSTSEAFF
TRBV30,.,TRBJ2-6,18,.,TGTGCCTGGAGTGTGAGGAGGGACCGGAGTTCCGGGGCCAACGTCCTGACTTTC,CAWSVRRDRSSGANVLTF
TRBV28,.,TRBJ1-1,14,.,TGTGCCAGCAGTCCCCGGACGGGAAAACAGGAAGCTTTCTTT,CASSPRTGKQEAFF
TRBV7-3,few,TRBJ2-3,15,.,TGTGCCAGCAGCCCGGGAGCACAGAGCACAGATACGCAGTATTTT,CASSPGAQSTDTQYF
TRBV19,.,TRBJ2-7,13,.,TGTGCCAGTAGTATAGGGAGGACCTACGAGCAGTACTTC,CASSIGRTYEQYF
TRBV6-6,.,TRBJ2-7,13,TRBD1,TGTGCCAGCAGTTTTACCGGGACAGGGGAGCAGTACTTC,CASSFTGTGEQYF